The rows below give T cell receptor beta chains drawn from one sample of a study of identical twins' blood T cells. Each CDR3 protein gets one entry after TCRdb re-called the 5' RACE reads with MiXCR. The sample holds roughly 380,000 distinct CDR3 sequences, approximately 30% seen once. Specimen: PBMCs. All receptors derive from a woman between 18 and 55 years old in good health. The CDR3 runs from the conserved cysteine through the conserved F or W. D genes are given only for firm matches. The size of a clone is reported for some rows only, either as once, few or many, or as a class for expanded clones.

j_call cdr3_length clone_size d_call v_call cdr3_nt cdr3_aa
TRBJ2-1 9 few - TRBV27 TGTGCCGGGGGGTGGGAGCAGTTCTTC CAGGWEQFF
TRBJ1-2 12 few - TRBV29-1 TGCAGCGTTGAAGATTCCTCCGGAGGCTACACCTTC CSVEDSSGGYTF
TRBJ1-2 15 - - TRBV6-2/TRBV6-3 TGTGCCAGCAGCCCGTGGGGCACCTCGTATTATGGCTACACCTTC CASSPWGTSYYGYTF
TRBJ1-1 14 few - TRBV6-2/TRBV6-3 TGTGCCTGCAGTTACGTCGTGGGGAGCACTGAAGCTTTCTTT CACSYVVGSTEAFF
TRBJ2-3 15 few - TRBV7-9 TGTGCCAGCAGCTCAATCCTTGGAGGTTCAGCCTTGCAGTATTTT CASSSILGGSALQYF
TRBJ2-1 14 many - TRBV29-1 TGCAGCGTTGAAGAAGGGAGACAGAACAATGAGCAGTTCTTC CSVEEGRQNNEQFF
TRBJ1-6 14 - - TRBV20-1 TGCAGTGCTAGGAGGGGCAGGGTGGACTCACCCCTCCACTTT CSARRGRVDSPLHF
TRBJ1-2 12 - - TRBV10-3 TGTGCCATCAGTAGGACCGAAAATGGCTACACCTTC CAISRTENGYTF
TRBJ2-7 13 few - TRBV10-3 TGTGCCATCAGAGAGAGGAACTCCTACGAGCAGTACTTC CAIRERNSYEQYF
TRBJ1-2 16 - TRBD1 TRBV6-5 TGTGCCAGCAGTTACTCTTCTCCGGACAGGCACTATGGCTACACCTTC CASSYSSPDRHYGYTF
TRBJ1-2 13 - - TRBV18 TGTGCCAGCTCACCCCCCACTGGGAATGGCTACACCTTC CASSPPTGNGYTF
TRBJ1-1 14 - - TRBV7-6 TGTGCCAGCAGCCCACGGACGGATCTGGGTGAAGCTTTCTTT CASSPRTDLGEAFF
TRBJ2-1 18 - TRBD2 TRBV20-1 TGCAGTGCTAGAGATCTGAGAACTAGCGGGAAATCCTACAATGAGCAGTTCTTC CSARDLRTSGKSYNEQFF
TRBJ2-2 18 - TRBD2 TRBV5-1 TGCGCCAGCAGTCTATATCAGCGGGGGCCCTCGAACACCGGGGAGCTGTTTTTT CASSLYQRGPSNTGELFF
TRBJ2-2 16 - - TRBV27 TGTGCCAGCAGTTTAAAAAACAGGCTGGGCACCGGGGAGCTGTTTTTT CASSLKNRLGTGELFF
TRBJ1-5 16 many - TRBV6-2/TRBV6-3 TGTGCCAGCAGTTATCGGGAATTCTATAGCAATCAGCCCCAGCATTTT CASSYREFYSNQPQHF
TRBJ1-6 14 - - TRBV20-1 TGCAGTGCCGAGGACCCCAGAGGTAATTCACCCCTCCACTTT CSAEDPRGNSPLHF
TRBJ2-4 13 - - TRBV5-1 TGCGCCTGCAGCCCCGGCTCCAAAAACATTCAGTACTTC CACSPGSKNIQYF
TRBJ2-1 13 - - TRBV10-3 TGTGCCATCAGCGATAGACAGGACAATGAGCAGTTCTTC CAISDRQDNEQFF
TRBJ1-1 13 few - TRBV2 TGTGCCAGCAAAGCCCAGAAGAACACTGAAGCTTTCTTT CASKAQKNTEAFF
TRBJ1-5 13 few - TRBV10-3 TGTGCCATCAGTGATACCCGAGGGCAGCCCCAGCATTTT CAISDTRGQPQHF
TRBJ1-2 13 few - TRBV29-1 TGCAGCGTTCGGATGAGCAGGGAGACTGGCTACACCTTC CSVRMSRETGYTF
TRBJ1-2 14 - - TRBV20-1 TGCAGTGCTAGTGGGCAGGGGAGAAACTATGGCTACACCTTC CSASGQGRNYGYTF
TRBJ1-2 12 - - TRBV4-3 TGCGCCAGCAGCCAAGGGGGGTGGGGCTACACCTTC CASSQGGWGYTF
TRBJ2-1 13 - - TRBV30 TGTGCCTGGAGAGACACTGGGGTCGGTGAGCAGTTCTTC CAWRDTGVGEQFF
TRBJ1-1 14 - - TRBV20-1 TGCAGTGCCCCCCTGAGGGGAGCTAACACTGAAGCTTTCTTT CSAPLRGANTEAFF